Below are 10 T cell receptor beta chains sequenced from a single sample in a study of T-cell memory formation after mild COVID-19. TCRdb called the 5' RACE reads again in MiXCR, with one record for every CDR3 protein. The data hold hundreds of thousands of distinct CDR3 sequences, with roughly 17% observed a single time. The sequencing input was PBMCs or a T cell subset sorted from them (not recorded which). These receptors were taken from a man aged 18-30 years who had mild COVID-19 (a few samples of this study predate the infection). Cell type and time point are not known.

The chain joins TRBV6-2 or TRBV6-3 to TRBJ2-7, with a possible D match to TRBD2 (6 bases). CDR1 is MNHEY and CDR2 is SVGEGT in the germline V gene. Trimming took 2 bases from V and 3 from J, leaving 11 bases between them. CDR3 length equals 14 residues. CDR3 in DNA: TGTGCCAGCAGTTACGTGGGGGGAATCTACGAGCAGTACTTC. Amino acids: CASSYVGGIYEQYF.

There are a few counts of this clonotype. The gene calls are TRBV18 and TRBJ1-2; D is ambiguous. Deletions cut 3 bases from V and 4 bases from J, with 15 bases between. This CDR3 is 15 amino acids long. The germline V gene encodes CDR1 KGHSH and CDR2 LQKENI. DNA for the CDR3: TGTGCCAGCTCACCCCCGCGGAGGGATGTCTATGGCTACACCTTC. Translation gives CASSPPRRDVYGYTF.

This clonotype came up a few times. The chain has TRBV7-8 and TRBJ2-1; 8 bases align to TRBD2. V gave up 9 bases and J gave up 3 bases; unmatched junction bases: 7. Per the germline V gene, CDR1 is SGHVS and CDR2 is FQNEAQ. This CDR3 is built from 14 residues. This CDR3 is CASRREGSYNEQFF. Here the CDR3 DNA reads TGTGCCAGTCGACGGGAGGGCAGCTACAATGAGCAGTTCTTC.

The chain links TRBV20-1 to TRBJ2-3, with 7 bases matching TRBD2. CDR3 length: 15 amino acids. Trimming cost V 4 bases and J 8 bases; bases outside gene matches: 15. Per germline, CDR1 DFQATT and CDR2 SNEGSKA (reference sequence). The CDR3 here is CSATSRDYPLGTQYF. The CDR3 DNA follows: TGCAGTGCTACATCCCGGGACTACCCCTTGGGTACGCAGTATTTT.

V is TRBV7-8 and J is TRBJ2-3; 10 bases match TRBD2. The germline gives CDR1 SGHVS, CDR2 FQNEAQ. This CDR3 has 17 amino acids. Losses at the gene ends were 1 base for V and 2 bases for J; bases not matched to a gene: 6. CDR3 protein: CASSLDPSGGDTDTQYF. The DNA of the CDR3 is TGTGCCAGCAGCTTAGATCCTAGCGGGGGCGACACAGATACGCAGTATTTT.

The table lists this clonotype with a few counts. The genes are TRBV6-1 and TRBJ1-1; D call uncertain. The germline V gene has CDR1 MNHNS and CDR2 SASEGT. Trimming left V 6 bases short and J 0 bases short, with 8 bases between. CDR3 length: 13 residues. The CDR3 DNA sequence: TGTGCCAGCAGAATCGGACTGAACACTGAAGCTTTCTTT. Translating gives CASRIGLNTEAFF.

This chain joins TRBV13 and TRBJ2-3, with a weak D call TRBD2 (5 bases). The CDR3 is made up of 14 amino acids. Trimming removed 8 bases from V and 0 bases from J, with 12 bases in between. CDR1 and CDR2 from the germline V gene are PRHDT and FYEKMQ (reference sequence). CDR3 region: CASLATRSTDTQYF. For the CDR3, the DNA is TGTGCCAGCTTAGCGACCCGTAGCACAGATACGCAGTATTTT.

The CDR3 nucleotides read TGTGCCAGCAGCTTAGCTTACGGAAAAAGGGTGAACACTGAAGCTTTCTTT. Protein product: CASSLAYGKRVNTEAFF. This rearrangement joins TRBV7-6 to TRBJ1-1; no firm D call. This CDR3 is built from 17 residues. The V end lost 0 bases, the J end lost 0 bases, and 14 bases lay between the germline ends. Germline CDR1 is SGHVS and CDR2 is FNYEAQ.

V and J are TRBV10-3 and TRBJ2-5; 12 nucleotides agree with TRBD1. The length of the CDR3 is 15 residues. Looked up from germline, CDR1 is ENHRY and CDR2 is SYGVKD. V was clipped by 2 bases and J by 5 bases; unmatched bases: 3. CDR3 region: CAISEGTGGMETQYF. The CDR3 DNA reads as TGTGCCATCAGTGAGGGGACAGGGGGCATGGAGACCCAGTACTTC.

The chain recombines TRBV4-2 with TRBJ1-2; D not certain. The length of the CDR3 is 15 residues. V shed 1 base and J shed 5 bases, with 14 bases lying between them. Germline CDR1 is LGHNA and CDR2 is YNFKEQ. CDR3 residues: CASSQGEVKGYGYTF. Here the CDR3 DNA reads TGTGCCAGCAGCCAAGGAGAAGTTAAAGGGTATGGCTACACCTTC.